Below, 13 T cell receptor beta chains from the same sample are listed, as sequenced in a study of T cell changes during pregnancy in multiple sclerosis (dated 2019 in TCRdb). The library came from the immunoSEQ multiplex PCR assay. TCRdb mirrors the immuneACCESS table, restricted to in-frame sequences. Some clones are absent from its copies; in checked studies, under half trace to an unresolved V gene, and the reason for the others is unknown. The sample includes about 59,000 clones, with approximately 91% observed a single time. The ten largest clones add up to 1.3% of the sample. This specimen was peripheral blood, taken in the second trimester of pregnancy. The receptors derive from a female donor with multiple sclerosis, enrolled in a pregnancy study.

This sequence joins TRBV6-1 and TRBJ1-2; D unresolved. The germline CDR1 and CDR2 sequences are MNHNS and SASEGT. The CDR3 is 15 amino acids. The V end lost 8 bases, the J end lost 2 bases, and 18 bases lay between the germline ends. The CDR3 nucleotides read TGTGCCAGCCTAGAGCCGGTACGCAACAACTATGGCTACACCTTC. Protein sequence: CASLEPVRNNYGYTF.

V and J are TRBV7-2 and TRBJ1-2; no firm D call. Germline values: CDR1 SGHTA, CDR2 FQGNSA. V lost 0 bases and J lost 4, with 21 bases in between. CDR3 size: 18 residues. The CDR3, as DNA: TGTGCCAGCAGCTTAGCGTGGTGGGCTGTGACGGCGAGCTATGGCTACACCTTC. Protein: CASSLAWWAVTASYGYTF.

This sequence joins TRBV30 and TRBJ1-1, with D possibly TRBD1 on 5 matching bases. This CDR3 has 12 amino acids. Germline V gene lookup returns CDR1 GTSNPN and CDR2 SVGIG (reference sequence). Trimming shortened V by 4 bases and J by 8 bases, and 14 bases separated the two germline ends. CDR3 nucleotide sequence: TGTGCCTGGAAAGGGTATGGGGGGGAAGCTTTCTTT. Encoded protein: CAWKGYGGEAFF.

This clone showed up just a few times. V usage is TRBV27 and J usage is TRBJ1-2, with 7 bases matching TRBD1. CDR1 and CDR2 from the germline V gene are MNHEY and SMNVEV (reference sequence). This CDR3 spans 15 amino acids. The junction had 7 bases not matched to a gene; V was cut back by 2 bases and J by 4 bases. CDR3 DNA: TGTGCCAGCAGTTTACGCCCGACAGGGTTCTATGGCTACACCTTC. It codes for CASSLRPTGFYGYTF.

This chain uses TRBV5-1 with TRBJ1-4; D uncertain. The CDR3 is 14 residues long. The V gene lost 0 bases and the J gene lost 4 bases, with 7 bases spanning the gap. Germline CDR1 and CDR2: SGHRS and YFSETQ. The CDR3 is CASSLGQVNEKLFF. The DNA for the CDR3 is TGCGCCAGCAGCTTGGGTCAGGTTAATGAAAAACTGTTTTTT.

The chain has TRBV10-3 and TRBJ2-1; 11 nucleotides match TRBD2. This CDR3 contains 14 residues. Germline CDR1 is ENHRY and CDR2 is SYGVKD. The V and J ends lost 10 bases and 5 bases, in that order; junction bases with no gene match: 7. CDR3 bases: TGTGCCAGCACACTAGCGGGGGCCAACAATGAGCAGTTCTTC. Its protein is CASTLAGANNEQFF.

The CDR3 DNA sequence: TGTGCCAGCTCAGTAACGCGACAGAACACCGGGGAGCTGTTTTTT. Translating it yields CASSVTRQNTGELFF. V is TRBV18 and J is TRBJ2-2; D remains unclear. The V gene lost 5 bases and the J gene lost 1 base, with 11 bases spanning the gap. Germline values: CDR1 KGHSH, CDR2 LQKENI. The CDR3 loop spans 15 amino acids.

This clone was counted a few times. This chain connects TRBV4-1 to TRBJ2-7; TRBD1 might be the D (6 bases). The CDR3 extends over 15 amino acids. With 1 base removed from V and 1 base from J, the gap between germline ends came to 11 bases. Looked up from germline, CDR1 is MGHRA and CDR2 is YSYEKL. Here the CDR3 reads CASSQADSPSYEQYF. The CDR3 DNA reads TGCGCCAGCAGCCAAGCGGACAGCCCGTCCTACGAGCAGTACTTC.

V is TRBV19 and J is TRBJ1-1; D might be TRBD1 (5 bases). The germline gives CDR1 LNHDA, CDR2 SQIVND (reference sequence). V gave up 3 bases and J gave up 4 bases, with 9 bases separating them. The CDR3 is 13 residues long. The CDR3 loop reads CASSIQGGTEAFF. CDR3 bases: TGTGCCAGTAGTATTCAGGGCGGCACTGAAGCTTTCTTT.

The rearrangement uses TRBV5-1 and TRBJ1-1; tentative D call: TRBD1 (5 bases). The CDR3 runs 14 residues. V shed 3 bases and J shed 2 bases, with 11 bases lying between them. In germline, CDR1 is SGHRS, CDR2 YFSETQ. The CDR3 region is CASSSMTANTEAFF. The CDR3 nucleotides read TGCGCCAGCAGCTCGATGACAGCCAACACTGAAGCTTTCTTT.

This clone appeared a few times. The J gene is TRBJ1-2, the V gene TRBV30; D is perhaps TRBD1 (5 bases). Germline assignment: CDR1 GTSNPN and CDR2 SVGIG (reference sequence). V was cut by 4 bases and J by 8 bases, with 20 bases left in between. CDR3 length equals 14 residues. The CDR3 reads CAWTLNRDSGGYTF. The CDR3 region has the DNA TGTGCCTGGACTCTGAACCGGGACTCAGGAGGCTACACCTTC.

The chain employs TRBV15 and TRBJ2-7; TRBD2 agrees at 15 bases. The CDR3 totals 15 residues. Per germline, CDR1 LNHNV and CDR2 YYDKDF (reference sequence). The ends lost 4 bases at V and 4 bases at J; junction bases unmatched: 2. This CDR3 reads CATSIGLAGGYEQYF. The CDR3 nucleotides are TGTGCCACCAGCATCGGACTAGCGGGGGGGTACGAGCAGTACTTC.

The chain joins TRBV4-1 to TRBJ1-5, with D hard to call. The CDR3 loop spans 14 amino acids. Germline assignment: CDR1 MGHRA and CDR2 YSYEKL. V lost 5 bases and J 0 bases, leaving 8 bases between the germline ends. CDR3 amino acids: CASSLTYSNQPQHF. CDR3 sequence (DNA): TGCGCCAGCAGCTTAACTTATAGCAATCAGCCCCAGCATTTT.